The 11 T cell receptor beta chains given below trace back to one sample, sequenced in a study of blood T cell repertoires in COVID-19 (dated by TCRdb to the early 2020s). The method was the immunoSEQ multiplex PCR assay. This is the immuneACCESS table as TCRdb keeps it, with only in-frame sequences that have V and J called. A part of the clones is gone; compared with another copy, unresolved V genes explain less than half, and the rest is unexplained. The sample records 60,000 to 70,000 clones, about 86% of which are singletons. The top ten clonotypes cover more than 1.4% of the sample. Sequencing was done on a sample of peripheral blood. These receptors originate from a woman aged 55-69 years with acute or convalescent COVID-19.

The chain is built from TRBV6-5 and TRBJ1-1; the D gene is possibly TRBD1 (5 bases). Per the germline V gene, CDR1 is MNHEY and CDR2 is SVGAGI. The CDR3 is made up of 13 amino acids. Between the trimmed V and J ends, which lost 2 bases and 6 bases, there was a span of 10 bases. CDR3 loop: CASSYRRQSEAFF. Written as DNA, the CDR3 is TGTGCCAGCAGTTACAGACGACAGTCTGAAGCTTTCTTT.

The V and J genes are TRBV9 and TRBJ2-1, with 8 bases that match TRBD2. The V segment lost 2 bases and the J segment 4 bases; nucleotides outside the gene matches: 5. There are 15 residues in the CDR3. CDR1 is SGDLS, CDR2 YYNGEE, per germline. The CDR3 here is CASSVGSGVYNEQFF. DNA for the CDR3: TGTGCCAGCAGCGTCGGTAGCGGGGTTTACAATGAGCAGTTCTTC.

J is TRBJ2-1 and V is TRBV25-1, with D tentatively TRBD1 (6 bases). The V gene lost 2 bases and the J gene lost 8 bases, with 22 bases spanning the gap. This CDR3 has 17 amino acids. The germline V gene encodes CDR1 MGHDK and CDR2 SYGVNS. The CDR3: CASSEVSSAGALDEQFF. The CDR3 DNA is TGTGCCAGCAGTGAAGTTTCCTCGGCAGGGGCCCTTGATGAGCAGTTCTTC.

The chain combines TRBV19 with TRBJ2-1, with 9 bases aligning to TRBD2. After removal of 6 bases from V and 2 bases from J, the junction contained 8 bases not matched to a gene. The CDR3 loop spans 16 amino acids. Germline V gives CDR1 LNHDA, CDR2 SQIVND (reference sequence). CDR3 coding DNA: TGTGCCAGTAGGGGGATAGCGGGAGACGCCTACAATGAGCAGTTCTTC. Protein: CASRGIAGDAYNEQFF.

Written as DNA, the CDR3 is TGTGCCAGCAGCTCCCTGGGGGGAGGCACTGAAGCTTTCTTT. This encodes CASSSLGGGTEAFF. The J gene is TRBJ1-1, the V gene TRBV6-5; the D gene is possibly TRBD1 (5 bases). The length of the CDR3 is 14 residues. Trimming removed 6 bases at V and 4 bases at J, with 15 bases between. Germline CDR1 MNHEY, CDR2 SVGAGI.

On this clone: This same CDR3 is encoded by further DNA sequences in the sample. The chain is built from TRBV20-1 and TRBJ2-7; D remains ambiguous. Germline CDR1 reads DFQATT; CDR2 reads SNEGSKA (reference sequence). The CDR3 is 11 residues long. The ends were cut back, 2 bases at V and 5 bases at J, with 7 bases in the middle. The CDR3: CSARSGHEQYF. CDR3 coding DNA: TGCAGTGCTAGATCAGGCCACGAGCAGTACTTC.

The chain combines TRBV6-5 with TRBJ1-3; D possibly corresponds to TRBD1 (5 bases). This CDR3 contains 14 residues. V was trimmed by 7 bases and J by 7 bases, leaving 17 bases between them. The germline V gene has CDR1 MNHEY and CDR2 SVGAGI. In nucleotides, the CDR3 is TGTGCCAGCATCAACGGGGGAGGACTGAACACCATATATTTT. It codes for CASINGGGLNTIYF.

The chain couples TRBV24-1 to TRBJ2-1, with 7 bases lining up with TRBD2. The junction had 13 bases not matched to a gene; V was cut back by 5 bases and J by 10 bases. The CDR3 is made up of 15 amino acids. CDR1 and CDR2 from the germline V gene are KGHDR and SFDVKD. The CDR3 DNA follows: TGTGCCACCAGTGCCGGGACTACCTCGAATGCGGAGCAGTTCTTC. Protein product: CATSAGTTSNAEQFF.

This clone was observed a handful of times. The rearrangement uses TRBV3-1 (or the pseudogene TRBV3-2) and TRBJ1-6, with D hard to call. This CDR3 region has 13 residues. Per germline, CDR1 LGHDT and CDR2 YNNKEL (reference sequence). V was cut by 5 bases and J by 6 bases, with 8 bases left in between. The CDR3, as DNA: TGTGCCAGCAGCAATCAGCGTAATTCACCCCTCCACTTT. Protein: CASSNQRNSPLHF.

The CDR3 region is CASSFRGPAYEQYF. CDR3 in DNA: TGTGCCAGCAGTTTTAGGGGGCCCGCCTACGAGCAGTACTTC. This rearrangement joins TRBV28 to TRBJ2-7, with TRBD1 identical over 7 bases. V lost 3 bases, J lost 2 bases, and 4 bases stayed unmatched. The CDR3 contains 14 residues. CDR1 MDHEN and CDR2 SYDVKM come from the germline V gene.

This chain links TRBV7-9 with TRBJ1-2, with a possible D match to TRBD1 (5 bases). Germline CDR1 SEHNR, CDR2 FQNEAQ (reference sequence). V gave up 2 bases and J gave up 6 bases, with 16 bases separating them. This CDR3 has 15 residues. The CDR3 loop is CASSLNYRDSDGYTF. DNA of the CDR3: TGTGCCAGCAGCTTAAATTACCGGGACTCGGATGGCTACACCTTC.